The clone carrying this TCR beta chain has more than one count but fewer than ten. No antigen is known for it. The source of the sample is a study of T cells after yellow fever vaccination. Study background: SMART-Seq v4 Ultra Low Input prepared libraries from low-cell fractions.

Germline V gene lookup returns CDR1 MGHRA and CDR2 YSYEKL. With 3 bases clipped from V and 5 bases from J, the junction kept 14 bases outside the gene matches. The CDR3 covers 18 residues. It was through 5'RACE template switching that TCR cDNA was made, with a universal primer site and UMIs added. TCRdb reprocessed the 5' RACE reads via MiXCR and lists one record per CDR3 protein. The sample has about 240,000 distinct CDR3 sequences, about 7% seen once; the top ten hold about 0.85%. Whole-study findings and limits: From the bulk population, abundant clonotypes could contaminate and appear within FACS-sorted repertoires. Weaker, the secondary response had a peak occurring faster, on day 5 versus 15.

V is TRBV4-1 and J is TRBJ1-1; 11 nucleotides line up with TRBD1. The TCR sequence derives from a man aged 30-40 years who received the YFV17D yellow fever vaccine. This sample comprised CD4+ T cells sorted from PBMCs, obtained 15 days after the yellow fever booster vaccination. Written as DNA, the CDR3 is TGCGCCAGCAGCCATTTGGACAGGGGGCGTCTTTCCCGAACTGAAGCTTTCTTT. Translated: CASSHLDRGRLSRTEAFF.